This is a list of T cell receptor beta chains from one sample in a study of cytomegalovirus exposure and HLA in healthy donors. Sequencing was performed with immunoSEQ multiplex PCR; in TCRdb, only in-frame clones are kept and a portion is missing. This table has about 110,000 clones, around 76% appearing once. The source material was PBMCs. These receptors were collected from a man aged 30 to 39 in good health and CMV-seropositive. The CDR3 runs from the conserved cysteine through the conserved F or W. The order of the fields is clone size, D gene, J gene, V gene, CDR3 DNA, CDR3 protein. D genes are given only for firm matches. Not all rows give a size; the values are once, few, many and, for expanded clones, a class.

-	-	TRBJ2-5	TRBV6-5	TGTGCCAGCAGTTCGTACTTAAAGCAGTACTTC	CASSSYLKQYF
-	-	TRBJ2-7	TRBV30	TGTGCCTGGAGTGCGTCGGAGCCCTACGAGCAGTACTTC	CAWSASEPYEQYF
once	-	TRBJ2-6	TRBV11-2	TGTGCCAGCAGCCCAAGTCCCTACTCTGGGGCCAACGTCCTGACTTTC	CASSPSPYSGANVLTF
-	-	TRBJ1-2	TRBV5-4	TGTGCCAGCAGCGTGGCTGGTGTCTTGAGGTATGGCTACACCTTC	CASSVAGVLRYGYTF
-	-	TRBJ1-1	TRBV21-1	TGTGCCAGCACCGAGCGGGGGTCGAACACTGAAGCTTTCTTT	CASTERGSNTEAFF
-	TRBD1	TRBJ2-7	TRBV27	TGTGCCAGCAGTTATAGACAGGGCGTCTACGAGCAGTACTTC	CASSYRQGVYEQYF
-	-	TRBJ1-2	TRBV5-6	TGTGCCAGCAGCTTGTCAGGGTCCTATGGCTACACCTTC	CASSLSGSYGYTF
-	-	TRBJ1-1	TRBV6-5	TGTGCCAGCAGGGTCCAGGGAAGGAACACTGAAGCTTTCTTT	CASRVQGRNTEAFF
-	TRBD1	TRBJ1-4	TRBV4-3	TGCGCCAGCAGCCAAGCGACAGGGTGGAGTGAAAAACTGTTTTTT	CASSQATGWSEKLFF
-	-	TRBJ1-6	TRBV2	TGTGCCAGCAGAGCCGACAGCGCCCTTGGTTCACCCCTCCACTTT	CASRADSALGSPLHF
-	TRBD1	TRBJ2-5	TRBV7-6	TGTGCCAGCAGCTTAGAGGCAGGGGGGACCCAGTACTTC	CASSLEAGGTQYF
-	TRBD1	TRBJ1-5	TRBV2	TGTGCCAGCAGTGAGACAGGGACCAATCAGCCCCAGCATTTT	CASSETGTNQPQHF
-	TRBD2	TRBJ2-5	TRBV6-5	TGTGCCAGCAGTTATGGTCTCCGGACTAGACAAGAGACCCAGTACTTC	CASSYGLRTRQETQYF
-	TRBD2	TRBJ2-2	TRBV10-3	TGTGCCATCAGAGGAGCGGGGGCGGCCACCGGGGAGCTGTTTTTT	CAIRGAGAATGELFF
few	-	TRBJ1-5	TRBV10-3	TGTGCCATCAGCCCCGGAGGCGCCTCTAGCAATCAGCCCCAGCATTTT	CAISPGGASSNQPQHF
-	-	TRBJ2-3	TRBV29-1	TGCAGCGTTCTGGACAGTATAACAGATACGCAGTATTTT	CSVLDSITDTQYF
-	TRBD1	TRBJ1-1	TRBV4-3	TGCGCCAGCAGCCTCCAGGACAGGATCAACACTGAAGCTTTCTTT	CASSLQDRINTEAFF
-	TRBD1	TRBJ2-7	TRBV4-3	TGCGCCAGCAGCCCAGGGACAGGGGGCGCCTACGAGCAGTACTTC	CASSPGTGGAYEQYF
-	-	TRBJ2-7	TRBV11-2	TGTGCCAGCAGCTTAGGCGGCACCTACGAGCAGTACTTC	CASSLGGTYEQYF
once	-	TRBJ2-7	TRBV14	TGTGCCAGCAGCCACTCGGACAGCATCAGCCCCTACGAGCAGTACTTC	CASSHSDSISPYEQYF
-	-	TRBJ2-5	TRBV28	TGTGCCACCTCCCTGTACCAAGAGACCCAGTACTTC	CATSLYQETQYF
-	-	TRBJ2-7	TRBV27	TGTGCCAGCAGTTTACGCACCCCGGACAGTACCTACGAGCAGTACTTC	CASSLRTPDSTYEQYF
-	TRBD1	TRBJ1-5	TRBV19	TGTGCCAGTAGTGCTTCCGGGACAGGGATAAATCAGCCCCAGCATTTT	CASSASGTGINQPQHF
-	-	TRBJ2-2	TRBV11-2	TGTGCCAGCAGCTCCGACCCTAGGGACATACTAGCGAACACCGGGGAGCTGTTTTTT	CASSSDPRDILANTGELFF
once	-	TRBJ2-7	TRBV10-2	TGCGCCAGCGGACTGCGACAGGCTCTAGGGGGGCAGTACTTC	CASGLRQALGGQYF
-	TRBD1	TRBJ1-2	TRBV6-5	TGTGCCAGCAGTTACGCGGGACAGGGTGGAGGCTACACCTTC	CASSYAGQGGGYTF
-	TRBD1	TRBJ1-5	TRBV6-6	TGTGCCAGCATCGACAGGGTCGGGGGTCAGCCCCAGCATTTT	CASIDRVGGQPQHF
once	TRBD2	TRBJ2-3	TRBV9	TGTGCCAGCAGCGTAGAGGATAGCGGGGGGCCCACAGATACGCAGTATTTT	CASSVEDSGGPTDTQYF
-	TRBD1	TRBJ1-2	TRBV7-2	TGTGCCAGCATCCCCGACAGGGCCAACTATGGCTACACCTTC	CASIPDRANYGYTF
-	TRBD1	TRBJ1-2	TRBV9	TGTGCCAGCAGCCCTAGCCAGGGGGCTGGAGGCTACACCTTC	CASSPSQGAGGYTF
-	TRBD2	TRBJ2-2	TRBV9	TGTGCCAGCAGTGGGACTAGCGGAAACACCGGGGAGCTGTTTTTT	CASSGTSGNTGELFF
-	-	TRBJ1-2	TRBV6-5	TGTGCCAGCAGTTACGGCGGCACCTATGGCTACACCTTC	CASSYGGTYGYTF
once	-	TRBJ2-7	TRBV19	TGTGCCAGTAGTATCCGGGAACTCAACGAGCAGTACTTC	CASSIRELNEQYF